This T cell receptor (beta chain) comes out of a study of T-cell reconstitution after alpha-beta-depleted transplantation in children. Notes on the study in general: The high TCRbeta diversity at day 60 in some patients came from surviving recipient T cells and thymic progenitors. The authors attributed T-cell counts and diversity one year after transplant mostly to newly produced T cells.

The germline V gene has CDR1 KGHDR and CDR2 SFDVKD. The CDR3 consists of 15 residues. The ends were cut back, 1 base at V and 5 bases at J, with 11 bases in the middle. For TCRbeta, the library was prepared with unique molecular identifiers. From the PCR reads, TCRdb called clonotypes with MiXCR, one entry per CDR3 protein. The table lists a few hundred thousand distinct CDR3 sequences, 25% to 30% of them singletons. This clonotype was observed a handful of times. Its cognate antigen is unknown. This specimen consisted of PBMCs, obtained before TCRalphabeta/CD19-depleted stem cell transplant. The rearrangement joins TRBV24-1 to TRBJ2-1; D is unresolved. The receptor was isolated from a boy younger than two with Wiskott-Aldrich syndrome, due to receive a stem cell transplant. The CDR3 DNA reads as TGTGCCACCAGTGATTTTGGGCCTATAAACAATGAGCAGTTCTTC. This sequence encodes CATSDFGPINNEQFF.